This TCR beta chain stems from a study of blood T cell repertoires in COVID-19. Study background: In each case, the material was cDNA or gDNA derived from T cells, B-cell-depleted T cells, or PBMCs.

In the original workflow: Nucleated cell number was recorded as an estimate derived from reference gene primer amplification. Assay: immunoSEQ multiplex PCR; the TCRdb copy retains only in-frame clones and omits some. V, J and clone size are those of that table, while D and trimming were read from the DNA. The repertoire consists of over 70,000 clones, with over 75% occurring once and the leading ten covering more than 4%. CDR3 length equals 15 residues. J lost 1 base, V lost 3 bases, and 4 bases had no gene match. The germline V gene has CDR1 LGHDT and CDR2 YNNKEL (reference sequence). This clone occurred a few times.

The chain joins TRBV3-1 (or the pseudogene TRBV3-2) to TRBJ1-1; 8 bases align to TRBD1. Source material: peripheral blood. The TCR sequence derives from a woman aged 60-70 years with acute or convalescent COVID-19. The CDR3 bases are TGTGCCAGCAGCCAGATAGGACAGGGGAACACTGAAGCTTTCTTT. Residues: CASSQIGQGNTEAFF.